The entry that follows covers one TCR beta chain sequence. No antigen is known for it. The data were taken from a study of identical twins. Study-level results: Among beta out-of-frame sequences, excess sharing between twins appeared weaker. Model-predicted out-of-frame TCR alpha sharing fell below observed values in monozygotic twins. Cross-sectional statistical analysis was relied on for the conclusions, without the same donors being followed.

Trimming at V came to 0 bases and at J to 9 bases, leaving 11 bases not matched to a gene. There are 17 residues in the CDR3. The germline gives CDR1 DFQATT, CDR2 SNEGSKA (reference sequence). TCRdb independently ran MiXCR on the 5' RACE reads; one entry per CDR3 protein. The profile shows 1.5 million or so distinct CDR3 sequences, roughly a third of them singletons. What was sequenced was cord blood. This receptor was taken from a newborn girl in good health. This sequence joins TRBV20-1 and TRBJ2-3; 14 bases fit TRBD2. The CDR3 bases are TGCAGTGCTAGAGATGATAAAGGGACTAGCGGGAGATTGACGCAGTATTTT. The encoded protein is CSARDDKGTSGRLTQYF.